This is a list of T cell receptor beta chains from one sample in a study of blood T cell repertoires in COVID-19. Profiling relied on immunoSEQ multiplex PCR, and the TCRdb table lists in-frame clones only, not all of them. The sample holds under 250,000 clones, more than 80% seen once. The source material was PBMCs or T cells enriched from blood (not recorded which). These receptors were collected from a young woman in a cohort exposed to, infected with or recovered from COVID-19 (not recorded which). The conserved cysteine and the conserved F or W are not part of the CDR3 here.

ASTGLAGDSEQF,TRBV10-2,TRBJ2-1
ASSSGHRGAPFTDTQY,TRBV5-1,TRBJ2-3
ASSPGGNEQF,TRBV7-3,TRBJ2-1
ASSQDPQGSGETQY,TRBV4-1,TRBJ2-5
SAQGPGELF,TRBV20-1,TRBJ2-2
ATARDRPSEKLF,TRBV15,TRBJ1-4
ASSPEGQGDQPQH,TRBV5-1,TRBJ1-5
ASSLTGDQPQH,TRBV7-3,TRBJ1-5
ASSEQGALNYGYT,TRBV3-1/TRBV3-2,TRBJ1-2
ASSLPGGQETQY,TRBV3-1/TRBV3-2,TRBJ2-5
ASSLGGGTSYEQY,TRBV7-2,TRBJ2-7
ASSPGGLQETQY,TRBV7-2,TRBJ2-5
ASSPARLADFSYNEQF,TRBV18,TRBJ2-1
ASSGTGFSQPQH,TRBV19,TRBJ1-5
ASSPDRGDTGELF,TRBV7-7,TRBJ2-2
ASSVGGPLNTGELF,TRBV9,TRBJ2-2
ASSLAGGLLGNEQF,TRBV11-3,TRBJ2-1
ASSHRGANQPQH,TRBV28,TRBJ1-5
ASGGGGPHNEQF,TRBV4-1,TRBJ2-1
SITTGADFYEQY,TRBV29-1,TRBJ2-7
ASSMGQKNTEAF,TRBV19,TRBJ1-1
ASTHQGSRYNEQF,TRBV19,TRBJ2-1
ASSPVRANTEAF,TRBV18,TRBJ1-1
ASSLRDRVGDTQY,TRBV6-2/TRBV6-3,TRBJ2-3
SASPGTNTGELF,TRBV20-1,TRBJ2-2
ASSLKTGDTGELF,TRBV5-4,TRBJ2-2
ATSASGGFYNEQF,TRBV24-1,TRBJ2-1
SVEDFGTSGKDTQY,TRBV29-1,TRBJ2-3
ASSLASDLGGYT,TRBV7-9,TRBJ1-2
ARSLFGVKQPQH,TRBV5-3,TRBJ1-5
ASSAGNSGANVLT,TRBV9,TRBJ2-6
ASSPIQGALV,TRBV11-2,TRBJ2-1
ASSLGRGSYEQY,TRBV5-6,TRBJ2-7
ASSDLETRAF,TRBV10-2,TRBJ1-1
ASSQALDRGYNSPLH,TRBV3-1/TRBV3-2,TRBJ1-6
ASSLADRGVYGYT,TRBV5-4,TRBJ1-2
ASSLRVGDTEAF,TRBV28,TRBJ1-1
AISEVGGTDAGELF,TRBV10-3,TRBJ2-2
ASSVAQGGEKLF,TRBV9,TRBJ1-4
ASSLTYEQY,TRBV7-9,TRBJ2-7
ASSPTTSGGPETQY,TRBV9,TRBJ2-5
ASRGTGGTSGSSDTGELF,TRBV5-4,TRBJ2-2
ASSLEGAQETQY,TRBV6-5,TRBJ2-5
ASSPHGGSTDTQY,TRBV11-2,TRBJ2-3
ASSLGDRDEKLF,TRBV5-4,TRBJ1-4
ASSIGGGRPEAF,TRBV19,TRBJ1-1
ASSPLLQGSGNSPLH,TRBV5-1,TRBJ1-6
ASSRGQGSSYEQY,TRBV10-1,TRBJ2-7
ATWEGQAENYGYT,TRBV19,TRBJ1-2
ASSFGQPNTGELF,TRBV5-6,TRBJ2-2
ASNPGQGTQAF,TRBV6-6,TRBJ1-1
ASSSQANQPQH,TRBV28,TRBJ1-5